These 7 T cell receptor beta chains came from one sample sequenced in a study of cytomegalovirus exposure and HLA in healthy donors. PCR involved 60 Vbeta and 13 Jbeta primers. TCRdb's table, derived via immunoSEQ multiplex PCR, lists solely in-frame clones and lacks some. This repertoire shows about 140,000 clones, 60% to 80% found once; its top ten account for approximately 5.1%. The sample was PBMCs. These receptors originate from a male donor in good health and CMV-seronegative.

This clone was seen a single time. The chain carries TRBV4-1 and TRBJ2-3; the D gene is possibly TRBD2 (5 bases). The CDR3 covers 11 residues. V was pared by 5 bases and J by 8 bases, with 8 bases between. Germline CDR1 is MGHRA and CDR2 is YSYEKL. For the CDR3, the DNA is TGCGCCAGCAGCGGCCGGGGTACGCAGTATTTT. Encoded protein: CASSGRGTQYF.

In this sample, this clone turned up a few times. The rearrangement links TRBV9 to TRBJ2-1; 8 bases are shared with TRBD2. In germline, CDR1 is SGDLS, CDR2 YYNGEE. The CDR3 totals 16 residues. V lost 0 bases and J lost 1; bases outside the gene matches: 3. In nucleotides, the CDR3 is TGTGCCAGCAGCGTAGCGGGGGGGAGATCCTACAATGAGCAGTTCTTC. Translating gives CASSVAGGRSYNEQFF.

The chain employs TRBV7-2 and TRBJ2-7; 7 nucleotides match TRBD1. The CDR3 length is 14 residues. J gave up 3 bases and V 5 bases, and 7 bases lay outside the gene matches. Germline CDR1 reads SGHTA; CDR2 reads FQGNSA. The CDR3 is CASSLRDRYYEQYF. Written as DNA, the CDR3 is TGTGCCAGCAGCCTCAGGGACAGATACTACGAGCAGTACTTC.

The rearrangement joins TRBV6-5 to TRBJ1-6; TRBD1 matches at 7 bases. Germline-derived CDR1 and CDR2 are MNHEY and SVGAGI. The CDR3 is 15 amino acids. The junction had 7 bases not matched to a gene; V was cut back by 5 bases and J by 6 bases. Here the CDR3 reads CASSKTGTANSPLHF. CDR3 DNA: TGTGCCAGCAGTAAGACCGGGACAGCTAATTCACCCCTCCACTTT.

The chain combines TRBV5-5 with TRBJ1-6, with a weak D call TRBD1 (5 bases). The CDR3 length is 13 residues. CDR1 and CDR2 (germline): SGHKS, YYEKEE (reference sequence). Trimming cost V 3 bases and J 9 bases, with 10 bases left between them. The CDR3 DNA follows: TGTGCCAGCAGCTCCGTGGGGGGTTCACCCCTCCACTTT. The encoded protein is CASSSVGGSPLHF.

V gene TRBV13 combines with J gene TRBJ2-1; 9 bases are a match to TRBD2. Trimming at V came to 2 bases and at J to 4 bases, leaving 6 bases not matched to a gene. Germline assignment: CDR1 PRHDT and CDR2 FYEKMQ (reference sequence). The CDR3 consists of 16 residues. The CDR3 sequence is CASSLIPAGGYNEQFF. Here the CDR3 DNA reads TGTGCCAGCAGCTTAATCCCCGCGGGGGGGTACAATGAGCAGTTCTTC.

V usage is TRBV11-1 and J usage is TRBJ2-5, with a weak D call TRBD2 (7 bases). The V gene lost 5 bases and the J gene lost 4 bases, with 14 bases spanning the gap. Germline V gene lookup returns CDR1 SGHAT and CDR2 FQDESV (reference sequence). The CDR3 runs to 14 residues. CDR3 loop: CASSRTRGTETQYF. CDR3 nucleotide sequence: TGTGCCAGCAGCCGGACTAGGGGGACAGAGACCCAGTACTTC.